This T cell receptor (beta chain) is drawn from a study of radiotherapy plus CTLA-4 blockade in lung cancer listed by TCRdb under 2018. Regarding the study in general: Among enrolled patients, about 17% had an objective response and 31% reached disease control. Overall study outcomes, separate from this receptor: Early dynamic changes in blood T cell clones, together with increased serum interferon-beta after radiation, were reported as the strongest predictors of response. TCR clones derived from tumors expanded in peripheral blood after treatment with radiotherapy and ipilimumab.

Library method: the immunoSEQ multiplex PCR assay. The table comes from immuneACCESS by way of TCRdb, which keeps in-frame sequences with V and J called. Part of the clones is missing from these tables; in studies checked, under half for an unresolved V gene and the rest for unknown reasons. This sample is represented by 65,000 to 100,000 clones; around 86% of them were singletons. The leading ten clones occupy more than 0.65% of the sample. As regards this clone: What this receptor recognizes is not known. Qualities for individual bases were not recorded, and no much larger clone is one base off.

The study evaluated CTLA-4 blockade (ipilimumab) given together with focal radiation therapy in patients who had chemo-refractory metastatic non-small-cell lung cancer. Looking up the germline V gene (reference sequence) yields CDR1 GTSNPN and CDR2 SVGIG. Trimming takes 3 bases from V and 0 bases from J, and the germline ends sit 12 bases apart. The CDR3, cysteine through phenylalanine, is 15 amino acids long. Of all the DNA, just the CDR3 is kept, 45 bases in frame from base 1. The specimen comprised peripheral blood, sampled from a patient treated with radiotherapy plus ipilimumab. The sequence joins TRBV30 to TRBJ1-3, with the D gene not clear enough to name. The receptor comes from a human donor with non-small cell lung cancer who had stable disease on radiotherapy plus ipilimumab. The DNA reads as follows: TGTGCCTGGAGCATAAGCGGGAACTCTGGAAACACCATATATTTT. The resulting protein is CAWSISGNSGNTIYF.